The source of this T cell receptor beta chain is a study of CD8+CD57+ T cells in acquired aplastic anemia. Study-level points and caveats: Levels of CD8+ Simpson's diversity were not significantly distinct in patients versus controls.

This clonotype came up a few times. What it binds is unknown. The ends were cut back, 4 bases at V and 4 bases at J, with 16 bases in the middle. CDR1 is SGHTA, CDR2 FQGNSA, per germline. The CDR3 totals 15 residues. Using genomic DNA as the template, TCR beta VDJ and CDR3 profiling was carried out. TCRdb reanalysed the reads using MiXCR and keeps one entry per CDR3 protein. The sample lists roughly 500,000 distinct CDR3 sequences, approximately 33% occurring once. All patients picked for sequencing had shown, by flow cytometry, an expansion of CD8+CD57+ cells. Sequencing was carried out using sorted CD4+, CD8+, or CD8+CD57+ T cells (not recorded which) from PBMCs. This TCR came from a human donor with aplastic anemia. V usage is TRBV7-2 and J usage is TRBJ1-2; D is uncertain. Written as DNA, the CDR3 is TGTGCCAGCAGCTCTTTTCGGGAAAGCGGCTATGGCTACACCTTC. Protein sequence: CASSSFRESGYGYTF.